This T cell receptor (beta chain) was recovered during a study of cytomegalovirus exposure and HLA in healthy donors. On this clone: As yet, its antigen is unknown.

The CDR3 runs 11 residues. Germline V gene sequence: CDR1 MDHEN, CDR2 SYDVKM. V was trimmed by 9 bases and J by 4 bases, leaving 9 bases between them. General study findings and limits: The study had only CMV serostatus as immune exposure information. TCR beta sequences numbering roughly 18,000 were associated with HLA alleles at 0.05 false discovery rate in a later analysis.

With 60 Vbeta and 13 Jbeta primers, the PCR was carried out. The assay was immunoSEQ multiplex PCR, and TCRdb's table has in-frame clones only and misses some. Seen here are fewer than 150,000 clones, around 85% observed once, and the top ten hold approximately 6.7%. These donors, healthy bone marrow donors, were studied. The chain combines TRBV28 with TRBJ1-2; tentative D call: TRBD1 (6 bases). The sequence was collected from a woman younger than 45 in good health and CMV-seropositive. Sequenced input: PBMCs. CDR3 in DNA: TGTGCCAGTCGGACAGCCTATGGCTACACCTTC. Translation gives CASRTAYGYTF.